The 11 T cell receptor beta chains below were found in one sample sequenced in a study of control samples from healthy donors and cancer patients. This table comes from immunoSEQ multiplex PCR, and its TCRdb copy is limited to in-frame clones, with some not included. The repertoire holds more than 150,000 clones, with 93% as singletons. Specimen: blood. These receptors all come from a man aged 50 to 59 in good health.

The rearrangement links TRBV5-1 to TRBJ1-1; a possible D gene is TRBD1 (6 bases). Deletions cut 4 bases from V and 3 bases from J, with 13 bases between. The CDR3 is 14 residues long. CDR1 SGHRS and CDR2 YFSETQ come from the germline V gene. The CDR3 reads CASSARGADTEAFF. The CDR3 coding sequence is TGCGCCAGCAGCGCTCGGGGGGCGGACACTGAAGCTTTCTTT.

V is TRBV29-1 and J is TRBJ2-3; D ambiguous. V was cut by 8 bases and J by 2 bases, with 17 bases left in between. This CDR3 has 14 amino acids. Germline V gene lookup returns CDR1 SQVTM and CDR2 ANQGSEA. In DNA form, the CDR3 reads TGCAGCCTTCGGGCAGTGGAAGCCACAGATACGCAGTATTTT. Amino acids: CSLRAVEATDTQYF.

The chain couples TRBV2 to TRBJ2-7, with a weak D call TRBD2 (6 bases). Looked up from germline, CDR1 is SNHLY and CDR2 is FYNNEI. V shed 4 bases and J shed 3 bases, with 10 bases lying between them. The CDR3 runs 13 residues. The CDR3 DNA reads as TGTGCCAGCAGTGTTCTGGGGGGCTACGAGCAGTACTTC. Its translation: CASSVLGGYEQYF.

The gene calls are TRBV19 and TRBJ1-6, with 9 bases identical to TRBD1. V shed 9 bases, J shed 9 bases, and the junction held 9 bases outside the gene matches. The CDR3 covers 14 residues. Germline V gene sequence: CDR1 LNHDA, CDR2 SQIVND (reference sequence). CDR3: CASAATGGASPLHF. CDR3 in DNA: TGTGCCAGCGCGGCGACAGGGGGAGCTTCACCCCTCCACTTT.

This chain joins TRBV27 and TRBJ2-7; 14 positions match TRBD2. V was pared by 6 bases and J by 4 bases, with 2 bases of the junction left unmatched. Germline values: CDR1 MNHEY, CDR2 SMNVEV (reference sequence). The CDR3 is made up of 14 amino acids. The CDR3 here is CASRRTSGRYEQYF. The CDR3 bases are TGTGCCAGCAGAAGGACTAGCGGGAGGTACGAGCAGTACTTC.

The chain couples TRBV6-5 to TRBJ2-5, with 7 bases fitting TRBD2. The CDR3 extends over 14 amino acids. V lost 6 bases and J lost 1; bases outside the gene matches: 5. Germline CDR1 reads MNHEY; CDR2 reads SVGAGI. CDR3 bases: TGTGCCAGCAGACTAGCGAATCGCCAAGAGACCCAGTACTTC. It yields the protein CASRLANRQETQYF.

The sample holds a few counts of this clone. In DNA form, the CDR3 reads TGTGCCAGCAGCGTCCCGGGACAGGGGTATTATGGCTACACCTTC. Translation: CASSVPGQGYYGYTF. V gene TRBV9 combines with J gene TRBJ1-2; 10 nucleotides match TRBD1. Per germline, CDR1 SGDLS and CDR2 YYNGEE. V dropped 2 bases and J dropped 5; count of bases not matched to a gene: 6. The CDR3 is made up of 15 amino acids.

This clone was counted once. The rearrangement uses TRBV13 and TRBJ2-7; D uncertain. Germline values: CDR1 PRHDT, CDR2 FYEKMQ (reference sequence). Trimming cost V 4 bases and J 3 bases, with 7 bases left between them. The CDR3 length is 12 residues. The CDR3 DNA reads TGTGCCAGCAGCTCCTACGACTACGAGCAGTACTTC. It yields the protein CASSSYDYEQYF.

This sequence joins TRBV19 and TRBJ2-2; 12 bases match TRBD1. J lost 6 bases, V lost 3 bases, and 5 bases had no gene match. The CDR3 is 16 residues long. Germline V gene sequence: CDR1 LNHDA, CDR2 SQIVND (reference sequence). The CDR3 DNA reads as TGTGCCAGTAGTATCGGGACAGGGGGCGTCCCCGGGGAGCTGTTTTTT. Translating it yields CASSIGTGGVPGELFF.

The rearrangement joins TRBV29-1 to TRBJ2-1; TRBD2 aligns across 8 bases. Germline V gene data show CDR1 as SQVTM and CDR2 as ANQGSEA. V shed 8 bases, J shed 3 bases, and the junction held 6 bases outside the gene matches. The CDR3 loop spans 13 amino acids. The CDR3 region is CSTGRANYNEQFF. The DNA for the CDR3 is TGCAGCACCGGGAGGGCGAACTACAATGAGCAGTTCTTC.

This chain uses TRBV6-5 with TRBJ1-3, with D possibly TRBD1 on 6 matching bases. The CDR3 is made up of 15 amino acids. Trimming shortened V by 7 bases and J by 0 bases, and 13 bases separated the two germline ends. Germline assignment: CDR1 MNHEY and CDR2 SVGAGI. CDR3 in DNA: TGTGCCAGCACCGGACAGCCGATCTCTGGAAACACCATATATTTT. Translation gives CASTGQPISGNTIYF.